This T cell receptor beta chain was retrieved from a study of post-analysis software for immune sequencing data. About the study: Patients with relapsing-remitting, secondary progressive and progressive-relapsing multiple sclerosis courses were all represented.

Study results and caveats: With TRBV5-6, TRBV5-1 and TRBV20-1 included, about five TRBV segments were more frequent in patients than in controls.

TCR beta cDNA libraries included unique molecular identifiers. T cells numbering about 0.85 to 11 million yielded cDNA molecules that totaled roughly 500,000. Using its own MiXCR run on the PCR reads, TCRdb lists one record per CDR3 protein. The sample yields some 800,000 distinct CDR3 sequences, about 45% seen once. Trimming pared 4 bases from V and 8 bases from J, leaving 12 bases between. CDR1 and CDR2 from the germline V gene are SQVTM and ANQGSEA. The CDR3 is 12 residues long. This clonotype was seen a few times. Its antigen is currently unknown. The chain uses TRBV29-1 and TRBJ2-4; D is unresolved. Sequenced material: blood. The clonotype originates from a girl under 18 with multiple sclerosis. CDR3 residues: CSVGANGHIQYF. The CDR3 DNA reads TGCAGCGTTGGGGCCAACGGGCACATTCAGTACTTC.